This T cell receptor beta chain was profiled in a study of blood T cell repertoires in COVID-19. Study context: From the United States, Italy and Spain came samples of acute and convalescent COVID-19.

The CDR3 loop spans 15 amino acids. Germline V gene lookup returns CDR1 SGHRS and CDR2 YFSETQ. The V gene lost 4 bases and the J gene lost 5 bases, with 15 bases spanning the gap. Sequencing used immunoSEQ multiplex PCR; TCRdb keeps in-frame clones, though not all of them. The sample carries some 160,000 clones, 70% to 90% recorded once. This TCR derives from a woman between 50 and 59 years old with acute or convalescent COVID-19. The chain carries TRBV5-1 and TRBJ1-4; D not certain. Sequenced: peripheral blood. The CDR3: CASSTATAFNEKLFF. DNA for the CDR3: TGCGCCAGCAGCACCGCAACTGCGTTCAATGAAAAACTGTTTTTT.